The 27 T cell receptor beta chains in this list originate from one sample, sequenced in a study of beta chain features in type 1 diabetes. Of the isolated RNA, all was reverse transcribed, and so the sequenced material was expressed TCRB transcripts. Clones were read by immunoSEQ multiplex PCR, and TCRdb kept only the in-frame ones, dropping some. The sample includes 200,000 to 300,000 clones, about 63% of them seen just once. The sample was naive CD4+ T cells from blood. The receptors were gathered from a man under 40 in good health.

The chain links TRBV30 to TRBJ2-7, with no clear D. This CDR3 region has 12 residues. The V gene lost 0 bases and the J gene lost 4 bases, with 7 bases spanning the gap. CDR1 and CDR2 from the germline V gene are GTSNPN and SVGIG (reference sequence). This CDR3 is CAWSVPKYEQYF. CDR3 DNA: TGTGCCTGGAGTGTACCCAAATACGAGCAGTACTTC.

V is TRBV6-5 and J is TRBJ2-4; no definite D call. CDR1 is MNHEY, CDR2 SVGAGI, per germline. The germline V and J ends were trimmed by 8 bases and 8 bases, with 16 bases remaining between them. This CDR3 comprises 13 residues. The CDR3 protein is CASDGPHEDIQYF. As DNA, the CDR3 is TGTGCCAGCGACGGACCACACGAAGACATTCAGTACTTC.

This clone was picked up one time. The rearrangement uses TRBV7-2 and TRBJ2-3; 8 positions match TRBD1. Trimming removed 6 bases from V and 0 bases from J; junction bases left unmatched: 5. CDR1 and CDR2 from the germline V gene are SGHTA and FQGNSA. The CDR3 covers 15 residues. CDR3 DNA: TGTGCCAGCAGGAGCCGGGACAGGAGCACAGATACGCAGTATTTT. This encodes CASRSRDRSTDTQYF. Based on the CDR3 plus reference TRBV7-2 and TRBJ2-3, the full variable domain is GAGVSQSPSNKVTEKGKDVELRCDPISGHTALYWYRQSLGQGLEFLIYFQGNSAPDKSGLPSDRFSAERTGGSVSTLTIQRTQQEDSAVYLCASRSRDRSTDTQYFGPGTRLTVL.

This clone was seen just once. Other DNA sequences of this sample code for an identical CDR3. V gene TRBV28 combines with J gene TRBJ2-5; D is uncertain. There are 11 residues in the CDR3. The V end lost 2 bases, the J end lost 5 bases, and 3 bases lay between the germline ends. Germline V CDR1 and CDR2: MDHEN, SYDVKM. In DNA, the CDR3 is TGTGCCAGCAGTTTAGGGGAGACCCAGTACTTC. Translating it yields CASSLGETQYF. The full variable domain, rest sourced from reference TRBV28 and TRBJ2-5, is DVKVTQSSRYLVKRTGEKVFLECVQDMDHENMFWYRQDPGLGLRLIYFSYDVKMKEKGDIPEGYSVSREKKERFSLILESASTNQTSMYLCASSLGETQYFGPGTRLLVL.

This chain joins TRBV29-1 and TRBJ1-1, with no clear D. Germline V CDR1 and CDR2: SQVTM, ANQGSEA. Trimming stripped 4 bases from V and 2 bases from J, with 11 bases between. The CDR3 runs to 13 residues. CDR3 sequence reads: CSVGPEFNTEAFF. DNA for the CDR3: TGCAGCGTTGGTCCGGAGTTCAACACTGAAGCTTTCTTT. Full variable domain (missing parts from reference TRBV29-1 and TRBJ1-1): SAVISQKPSRDICQRGTSLTIQCQVDSQVTMMFWYRQQPGQSLTLIATANQGSEATYESGFVIDKFPISRPNLTFSTLTVSNMSPEDSSIYLCSVGPEFNTEAFFGQGTRLTVV.

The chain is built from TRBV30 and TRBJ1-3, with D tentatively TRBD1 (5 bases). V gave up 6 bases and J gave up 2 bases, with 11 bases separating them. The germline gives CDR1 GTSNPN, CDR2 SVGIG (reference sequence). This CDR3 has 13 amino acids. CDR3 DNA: TGTGCCTGCCCCGGGACGGCTGGAAACACCATATATTTT. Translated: CACPGTAGNTIYF.

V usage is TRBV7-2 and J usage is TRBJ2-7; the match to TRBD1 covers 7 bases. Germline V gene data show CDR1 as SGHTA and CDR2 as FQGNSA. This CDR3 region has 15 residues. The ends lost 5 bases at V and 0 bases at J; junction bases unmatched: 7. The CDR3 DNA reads TGTGCCAGCAGCACCTGGGACAGATCCTCCTACGAGCAGTACTTC. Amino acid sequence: CASSTWDRSSYEQYF.

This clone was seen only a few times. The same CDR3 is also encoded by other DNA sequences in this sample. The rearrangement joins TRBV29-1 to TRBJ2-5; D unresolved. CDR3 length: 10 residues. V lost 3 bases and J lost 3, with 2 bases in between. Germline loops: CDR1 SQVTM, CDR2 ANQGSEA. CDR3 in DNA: TGCAGCGTTGAGGAAGAGACCCAGTACTTC. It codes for CSVEEETQYF.

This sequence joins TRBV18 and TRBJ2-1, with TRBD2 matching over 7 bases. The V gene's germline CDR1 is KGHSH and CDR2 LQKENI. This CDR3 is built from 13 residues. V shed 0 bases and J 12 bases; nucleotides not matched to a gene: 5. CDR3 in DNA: TGTGCCAGCTCACCACCTAATGGCGGGAGGCAGTTCTTC. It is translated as CASSPPNGGRQFF.

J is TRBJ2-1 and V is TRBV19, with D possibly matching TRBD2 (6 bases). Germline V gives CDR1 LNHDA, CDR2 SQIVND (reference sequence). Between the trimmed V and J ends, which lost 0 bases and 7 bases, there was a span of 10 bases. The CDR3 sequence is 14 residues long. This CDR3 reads CASSIDHGRNEQFF. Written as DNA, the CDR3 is TGTGCCAGTAGTATAGATCACGGGAGAAATGAGCAGTTCTTC.

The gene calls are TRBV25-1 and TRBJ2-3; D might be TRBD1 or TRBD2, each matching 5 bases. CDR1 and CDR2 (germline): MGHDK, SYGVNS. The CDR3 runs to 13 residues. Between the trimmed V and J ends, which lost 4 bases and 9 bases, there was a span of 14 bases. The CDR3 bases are TGTGCCAGCAGTGCTCCCCCACGGGACACGCAGTATTTT. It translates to CASSAPPRDTQYF.

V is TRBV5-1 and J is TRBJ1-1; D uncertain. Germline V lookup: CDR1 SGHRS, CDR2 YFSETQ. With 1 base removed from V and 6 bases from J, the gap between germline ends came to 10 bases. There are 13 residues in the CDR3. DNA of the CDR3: TGCGCCAGCAGCTTGATCCAAGGCGCTGAAGCTTTCTTT. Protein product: CASSLIQGAEAFF.

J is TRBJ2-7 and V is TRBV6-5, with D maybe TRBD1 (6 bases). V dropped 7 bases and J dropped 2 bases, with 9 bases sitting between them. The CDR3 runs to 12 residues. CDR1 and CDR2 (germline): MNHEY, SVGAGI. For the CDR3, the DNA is TGTGCCAGCATGGGACAAGCCTACGAGCAGTACTTC. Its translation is CASMGQAYEQYF.

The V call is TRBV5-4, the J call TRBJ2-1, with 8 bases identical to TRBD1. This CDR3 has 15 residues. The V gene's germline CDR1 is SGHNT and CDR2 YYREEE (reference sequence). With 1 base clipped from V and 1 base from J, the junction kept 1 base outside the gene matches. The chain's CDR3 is CASSLWTGSYNEQFF. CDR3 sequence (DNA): TGTGCCAGCAGCTTGTGGACAGGGTCCTACAATGAGCAGTTCTTC.

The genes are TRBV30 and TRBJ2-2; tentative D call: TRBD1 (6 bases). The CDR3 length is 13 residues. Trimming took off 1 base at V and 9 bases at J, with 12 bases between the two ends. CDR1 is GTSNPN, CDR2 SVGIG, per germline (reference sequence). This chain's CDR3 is CAWSDRGGRELFF. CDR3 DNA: TGTGCCTGGAGTGACCGAGGGGGTCGGGAGCTGTTTTTT.

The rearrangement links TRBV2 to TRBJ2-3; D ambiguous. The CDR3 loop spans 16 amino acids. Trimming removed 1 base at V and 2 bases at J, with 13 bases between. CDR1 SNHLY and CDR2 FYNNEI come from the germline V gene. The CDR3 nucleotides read TGTGCCAGCAGTGAAGAGGCCAACACCAACACAGATACGCAGTATTTT. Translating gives CASSEEANTNTDTQYF.

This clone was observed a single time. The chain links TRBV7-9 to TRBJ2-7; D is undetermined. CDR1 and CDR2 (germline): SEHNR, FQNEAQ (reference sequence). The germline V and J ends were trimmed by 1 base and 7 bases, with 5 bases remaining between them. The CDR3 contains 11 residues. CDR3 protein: CASSLVQEQYF. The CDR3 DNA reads TGTGCCAGCAGCTTAGTACAGGAGCAGTACTTC.

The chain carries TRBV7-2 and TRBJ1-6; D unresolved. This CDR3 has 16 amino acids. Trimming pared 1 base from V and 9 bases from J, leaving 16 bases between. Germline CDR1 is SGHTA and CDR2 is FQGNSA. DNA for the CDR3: TGTGCCAGCAGCTTAGTGCGGGGAGGGAGGGTTTCACCCCTCCACTTT. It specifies CASSLVRGGRVSPLHF. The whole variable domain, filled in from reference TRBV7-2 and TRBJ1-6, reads GAGVSQSPSNKVTEKGKDVELRCDPISGHTALYWYRQSLGQGLEFLIYFQGNSAPDKSGLPSDRFSAERTGGSVSTLTIQRTQQEDSAVYLCASSLVRGGRVSPLHFGNGTRLTVT.

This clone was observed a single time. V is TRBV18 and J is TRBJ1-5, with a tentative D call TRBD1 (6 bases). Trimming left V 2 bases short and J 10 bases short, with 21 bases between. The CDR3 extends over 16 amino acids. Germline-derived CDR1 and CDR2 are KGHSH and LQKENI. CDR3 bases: TGTGCCAGCTCACCAAGTGTTGGACAGCATAACGAACCCCAGCATTTT. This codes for CASSPSVGQHNEPQHF. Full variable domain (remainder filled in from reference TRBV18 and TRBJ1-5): NAGVMQNPRHLVRRRGQEARLRCSPMKGHSHVYWYRQLPEEGLKFMVYLQKENIIDESGMPKERFSAEFPKEGPSILRIQQVVRGDSAAYFCASSPSVGQHNEPQHFGDGTRLSIL.

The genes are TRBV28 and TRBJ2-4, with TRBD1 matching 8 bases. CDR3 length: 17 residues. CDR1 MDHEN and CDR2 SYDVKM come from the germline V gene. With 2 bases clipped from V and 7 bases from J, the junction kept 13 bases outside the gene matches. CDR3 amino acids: CASSLTGAARGRNIQYF. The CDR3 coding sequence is TGTGCCAGCAGTTTAACGGGAGCGGCCAGGGGGCGTAACATTCAGTACTTC.

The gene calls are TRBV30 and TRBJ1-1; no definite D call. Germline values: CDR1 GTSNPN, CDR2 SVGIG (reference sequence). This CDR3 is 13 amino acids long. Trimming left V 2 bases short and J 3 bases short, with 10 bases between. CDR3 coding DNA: TGTGCCTGGAGTCCAGGTGGGGACACTGAAGCTTTCTTT. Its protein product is CAWSPGGDTEAFF.

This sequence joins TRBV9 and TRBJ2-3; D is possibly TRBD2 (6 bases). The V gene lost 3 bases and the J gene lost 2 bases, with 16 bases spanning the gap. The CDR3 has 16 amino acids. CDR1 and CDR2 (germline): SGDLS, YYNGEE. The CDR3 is CASSGGTPHHTDTQYF. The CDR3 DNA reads TGTGCCAGCAGCGGGGGGACTCCGCACCACACAGATACGCAGTATTTT.

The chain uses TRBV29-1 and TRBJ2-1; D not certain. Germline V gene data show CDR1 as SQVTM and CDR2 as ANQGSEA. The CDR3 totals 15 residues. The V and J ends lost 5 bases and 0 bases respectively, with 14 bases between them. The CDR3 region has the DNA TGCAGCGTTTCAAGGAAGCTAAGCTCCTACAATGAGCAGTTCTTC. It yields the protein CSVSRKLSSYNEQFF.

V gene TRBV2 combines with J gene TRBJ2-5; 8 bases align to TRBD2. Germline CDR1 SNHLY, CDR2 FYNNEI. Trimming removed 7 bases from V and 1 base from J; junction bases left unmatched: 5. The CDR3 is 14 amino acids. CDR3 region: CASTLAGSQETQYF. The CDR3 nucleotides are TGTGCCAGCACCTTAGCGGGGAGCCAAGAGACCCAGTACTTC.

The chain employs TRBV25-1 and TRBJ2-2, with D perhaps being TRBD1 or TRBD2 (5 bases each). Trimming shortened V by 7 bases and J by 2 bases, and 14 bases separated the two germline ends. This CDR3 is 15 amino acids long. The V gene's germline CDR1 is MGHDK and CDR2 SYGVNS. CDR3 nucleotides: TGTGCCAGCAAGACTTCGGGACCTAACACCGGGGAGCTGTTTTTT. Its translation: CASKTSGPNTGELFF.

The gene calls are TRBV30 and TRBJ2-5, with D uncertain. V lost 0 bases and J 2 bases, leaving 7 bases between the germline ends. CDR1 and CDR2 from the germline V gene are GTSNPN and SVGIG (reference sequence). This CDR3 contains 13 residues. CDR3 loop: CAWSVQHQETQYF. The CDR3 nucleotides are TGTGCCTGGAGTGTACAACATCAAGAGACCCAGTACTTC.

CDR3 residues: CASSPLQGEAFF. In nucleotides, the CDR3 is TGTGCCAGCTCACCCCTACAGGGTGAAGCTTTCTTT. The chain has TRBV18 and TRBJ1-1, with D possibly TRBD1 on 6 matching bases. Germline V lookup: CDR1 KGHSH, CDR2 LQKENI. V was clipped by 3 bases and J by 7 bases, with 9 bases between them. This CDR3 is 12 amino acids long.